The 10 T cell receptor beta chains below all came from one sample that was sequenced in a study of response to subunit inactivated influenza vaccine (dated by TCRdb to the late 2010s). Receptor libraries were prepared by RT-PCR. Sequencer: Illumina HiSeq 2500. Starting from the raw public reads, TCRdb applied fastp trimming at Q25, assembled clones with MiXCR and retained in-frame beta chains. Here each entry gathers all rows of one CDR3 protein and keeps the most common genes and DNA. This sample has 170,000 or so distinct CDR3 sequences in its table, and around 11% of those were observed once. The ten largest clones represent about a third of the sample. The sample here was CD8+ T cells sorted from PBMCs, taken roughly 24 months after vaccination. These receptors were taken from a man aged 45 to 70 who received an inactivated influenza vaccine. Donor details come from another sample of the same person, matched by shared clones.

The chain joins TRBV7-9 to TRBJ2-2; D not resolved. CDR1 and CDR2 (germline): SEHNR, FQNEAQ (reference sequence). The CDR3 has 14 residues. V was cut by 0 bases and J by 6 bases, with 8 bases left in between. CDR3 residues: CASSLAFGAGELFF. The CDR3 DNA sequence: TGTGCCAGCAGCTTAGCGTTTGGAGCCGGGGAGCTGTTTTTT.

This clonotype was counted a few times. The chain is built from TRBV9 and TRBJ2-1; 9 bases align to TRBD2. The V gene's germline CDR1 is SGDLS and CDR2 YYNGEE. The V gene end was trimmed by 2 bases and the J gene end by 9 bases; junction bases not matched to a gene: 9. The CDR3 length is 15 residues. Here the CDR3 reads CASSVGGRAASEQFF. The CDR3 DNA sequence: TGTGCCAGCAGCGTTGGCGGGAGGGCCGCCTCTGAGCAGTTCTTC. The variable domain in full, completed from reference TRBV9 and TRBJ2-1, reads DSGVTQTPKHLITATGQRVTLRCSPRSGDLSVYWYQQSLDQGLQFLIQYYNGEERAKGNILERFSAQQFPDLHSELNLSSLELGDSALYFCASSVGGRAASEQFFGPGTRLTVL.

This clonotype showed up just a few times. The chain couples TRBV6-1 to TRBJ2-1; TRBD2 agrees at 10 bases. V trimming: 2 bases; J trimming: 4 bases; junction bases outside the gene matches: 5. The CDR3 length is 16 residues. Germline assignment: CDR1 MNHNS and CDR2 SASEGT. In nucleotides, the CDR3 is TGTGCCAGCAGTGAAACAACGACTAGCGGGTACAATGAGCAGTTCTTC. This sequence encodes CASSETTTSGYNEQFF.

This clonotype has a count of ten or more. J is TRBJ2-2 and V is TRBV4-2; weak D call: TRBD2 (6 bases). V lost 1 base to trimming and J lost 7 bases, with 13 bases between them. Germline V gene lookup returns CDR1 LGHNA and CDR2 YNFKEQ. CDR3 length: 15 residues. CDR3 loop: CASSQVSGEVGELFF. The CDR3 nucleotides read TGTGCCAGCAGCCAAGTTAGCGGAGAGGTCGGGGAGCTGTTTTTT.

This clonotype was seen ten or more times. The rearrangement links TRBV27 to TRBJ2-7; TRBD2 matches at 8 bases. The CDR3 covers 16 residues. V trimming: 6 bases; J trimming: 2 bases; junction bases outside the gene matches: 12. CDR1 and CDR2 (germline): MNHEY, SMNVEV (reference sequence). This CDR3 is CASSPIAGSSPYEQYF. Written as DNA, the CDR3 is TGTGCCAGCAGCCCTATAGCGGGGAGTTCCCCCTACGAGCAGTACTTC.

V is TRBV9 and J is TRBJ2-7; 7 bases fit TRBD1. In germline, CDR1 is SGDLS, CDR2 YYNGEE. The CDR3 totals 15 residues. Trimming removed 0 bases from V and 2 bases from J; junction bases left unmatched: 5. The CDR3 spells CASSVGEGATYEQYF. The CDR3 coding sequence is TGTGCCAGCAGCGTAGGAGAGGGGGCAACCTACGAGCAGTACTTC.

The chain employs TRBV24-1 and TRBJ1-5; tentative D call: TRBD1 (5 bases). The germline gives CDR1 KGHDR, CDR2 SFDVKD. With 6 bases removed from V and 2 bases from J, the gap between germline ends came to 10 bases. The CDR3 sequence is 14 residues long. The chain's CDR3 is CATSKAGGNQPQHF. In DNA, the CDR3 is TGTGCCACCAGTAAGGCGGGGGGCAATCAGCCCCAGCATTTT.

In its sample, this clonotype was seen a few times. J is TRBJ2-1 and V is TRBV25-1; 9 positions match TRBD1. J gave up 5 bases and V 6 bases, and 2 bases lay outside the gene matches. In germline, CDR1 is MGHDK, CDR2 SYGVNS. This CDR3 region has 13 residues. For the CDR3, the DNA is TGTGCCAGCAGATGGGACAGGGACAATGAGCAGTTCTTC. It codes for CASRWDRDNEQFF.

This clonotype has more than one count but fewer than ten. J is TRBJ2-7 and V is TRBV28, with TRBD1 as a possible D gene (5 bases). Trimming cost V 3 bases and J 5 bases, with 14 bases left between them. The CDR3 has 14 amino acids. Germline V lookup: CDR1 MDHEN, CDR2 SYDVKM. The CDR3 protein is CASSFGRVVHEQYF. Here the CDR3 DNA reads TGTGCCAGCAGTTTTGGCAGGGTGGTCCACGAGCAGTACTTC.

This clonotype was seen a few times. The genes are TRBV6-2 or TRBV6-3 and TRBJ2-1; D gene ambiguous. The CDR3 runs 12 residues. Germline-derived CDR1 and CDR2 are MNHEY and SVGEGT. V was cut by 4 bases and J by 6 bases, with 7 bases left in between. The CDR3 loop reads CASSSFLNEQFF. Written as DNA, the CDR3 is TGTGCCAGCAGTTCCTTCCTCAATGAGCAGTTCTTC.